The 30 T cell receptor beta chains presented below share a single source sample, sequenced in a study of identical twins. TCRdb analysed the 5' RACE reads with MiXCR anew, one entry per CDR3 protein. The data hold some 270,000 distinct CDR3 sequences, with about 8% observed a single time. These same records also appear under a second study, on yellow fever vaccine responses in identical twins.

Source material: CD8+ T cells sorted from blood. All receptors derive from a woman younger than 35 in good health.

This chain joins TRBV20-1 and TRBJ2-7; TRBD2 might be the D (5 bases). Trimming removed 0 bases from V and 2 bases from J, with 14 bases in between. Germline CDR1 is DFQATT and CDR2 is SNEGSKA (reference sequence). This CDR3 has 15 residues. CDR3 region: CSARDRQLGAYEQYF. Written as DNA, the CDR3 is TGCAGTGCTAGAGATCGGCAACTAGGAGCCTACGAGCAGTACTTC.

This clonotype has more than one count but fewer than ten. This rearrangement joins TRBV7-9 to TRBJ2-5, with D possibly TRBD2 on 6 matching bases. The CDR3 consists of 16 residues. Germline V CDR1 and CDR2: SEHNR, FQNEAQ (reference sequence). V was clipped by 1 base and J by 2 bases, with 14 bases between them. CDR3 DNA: TGTGCCAGCAGCTTAGAAATCGGGACTTTACAAGAGACCCAGTACTTC. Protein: CASSLEIGTLQETQYF.

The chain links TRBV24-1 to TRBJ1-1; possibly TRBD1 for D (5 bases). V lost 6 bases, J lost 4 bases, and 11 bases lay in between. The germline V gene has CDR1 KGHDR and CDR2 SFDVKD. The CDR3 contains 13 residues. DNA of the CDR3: TGTGCCACCAGTTTGCTTGGGGGCACTGAAGCTTTCTTT. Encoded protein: CATSLLGGTEAFF.

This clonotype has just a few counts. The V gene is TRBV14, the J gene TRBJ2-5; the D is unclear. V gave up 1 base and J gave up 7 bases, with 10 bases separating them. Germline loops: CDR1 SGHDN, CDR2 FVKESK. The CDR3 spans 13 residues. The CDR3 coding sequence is TGTGCCAGCAGCCAAGGCCCAGCAGGGACCCAGTACTTC. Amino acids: CASSQGPAGTQYF.

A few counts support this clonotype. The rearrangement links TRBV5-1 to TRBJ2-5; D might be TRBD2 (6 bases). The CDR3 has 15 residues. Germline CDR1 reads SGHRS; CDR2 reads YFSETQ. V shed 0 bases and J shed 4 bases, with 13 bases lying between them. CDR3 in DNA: TGCGCCAGCAGCTTGGGCCCGGGAGACGTAGAGACCCAGTACTTC. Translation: CASSLGPGDVETQYF.

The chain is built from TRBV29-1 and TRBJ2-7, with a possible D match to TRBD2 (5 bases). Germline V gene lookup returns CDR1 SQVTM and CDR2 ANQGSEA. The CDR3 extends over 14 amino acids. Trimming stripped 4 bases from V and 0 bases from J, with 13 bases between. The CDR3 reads CSVVRSDLSYEQYF. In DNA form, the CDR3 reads TGCAGCGTTGTACGTAGCGACCTCTCCTACGAGCAGTACTTC.

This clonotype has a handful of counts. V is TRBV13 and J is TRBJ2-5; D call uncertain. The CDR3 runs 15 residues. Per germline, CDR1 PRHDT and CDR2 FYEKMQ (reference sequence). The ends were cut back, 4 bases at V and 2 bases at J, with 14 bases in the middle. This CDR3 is CASSSEVESQETQYF. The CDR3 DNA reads TGTGCCAGCAGCTCCGAAGTCGAGTCGCAAGAGACCCAGTACTTC.

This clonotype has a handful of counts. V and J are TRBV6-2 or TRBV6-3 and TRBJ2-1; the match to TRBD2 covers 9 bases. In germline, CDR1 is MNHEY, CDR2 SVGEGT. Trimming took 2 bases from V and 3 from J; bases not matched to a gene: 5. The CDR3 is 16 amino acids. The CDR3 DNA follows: TGTGCCAGCAGTTACAGGAGCGGGAGGAACTACAATGAGCAGTTCTTC. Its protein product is CASSYRSGRNYNEQFF.

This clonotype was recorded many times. The CDR3: CSVVKGKAPEAFF. DNA for the CDR3: TGCAGCGTTGTAAAGGGGAAGGCTCCTGAAGCTTTCTTT. V and J are TRBV29-1 and TRBJ1-1; possibly TRBD1 for D (5 bases). Trimming took 4 bases from V and 6 from J, leaving 15 bases between them. CDR3 length: 13 residues. CDR1 is SQVTM and CDR2 is ANQGSEA in the germline V gene.

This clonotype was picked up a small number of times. The CDR3 nucleotides are TGTGCCGCCGCGATAGCGGGATCCTACGAGCAGTACTTC. It encodes CAAAIAGSYEQYF. The chain couples TRBV7-2 to TRBJ2-7; 8 nucleotides align to TRBD2. CDR1 SGHTA and CDR2 FQGNSA come from the germline V gene. The CDR3 has 13 amino acids. Trimming removed 11 bases from V and 1 base from J; junction bases left unmatched: 7.

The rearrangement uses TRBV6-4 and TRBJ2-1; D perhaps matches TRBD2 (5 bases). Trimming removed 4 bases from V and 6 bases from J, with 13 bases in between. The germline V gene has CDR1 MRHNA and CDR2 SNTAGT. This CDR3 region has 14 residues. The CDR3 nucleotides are TGTGCCAGCAGTGTATACGGCGGACTCAATGAGCAGTTCTTC. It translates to CASSVYGGLNEQFF.

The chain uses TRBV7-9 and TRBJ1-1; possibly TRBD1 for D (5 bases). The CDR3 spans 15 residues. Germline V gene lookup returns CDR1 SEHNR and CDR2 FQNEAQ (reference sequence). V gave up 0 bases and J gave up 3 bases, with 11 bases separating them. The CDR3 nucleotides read TGTGCCAGCAGCTTAGCGCTGGGGGGGGACACTGAAGCTTTCTTT. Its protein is CASSLALGGDTEAFF. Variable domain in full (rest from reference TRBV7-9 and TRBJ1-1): DTGVSQNPRHKITKRGQNVTFRCDPISEHNRLYWYRQTLGQGPEFLTYFQNEAQLEKSRLLSDRFSAERPKGSFSTLEIQRTEQGDSAMYLCASSLALGGDTEAFFGQGTRLTVV.

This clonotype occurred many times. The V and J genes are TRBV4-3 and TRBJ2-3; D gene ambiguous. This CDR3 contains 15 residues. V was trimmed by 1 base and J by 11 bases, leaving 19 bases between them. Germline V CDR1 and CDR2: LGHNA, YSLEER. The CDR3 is CASSQVGPSLYRQYF. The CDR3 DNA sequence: TGCGCCAGCAGCCAAGTCGGGCCCTCCCTATACCGGCAGTATTTT.

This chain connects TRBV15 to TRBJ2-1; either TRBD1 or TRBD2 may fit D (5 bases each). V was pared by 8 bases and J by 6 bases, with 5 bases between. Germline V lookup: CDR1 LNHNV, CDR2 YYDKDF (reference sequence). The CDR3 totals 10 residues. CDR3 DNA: TGTGCCACCGGGGGCAATGAGCAGTTCTTC. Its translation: CATGGNEQFF.

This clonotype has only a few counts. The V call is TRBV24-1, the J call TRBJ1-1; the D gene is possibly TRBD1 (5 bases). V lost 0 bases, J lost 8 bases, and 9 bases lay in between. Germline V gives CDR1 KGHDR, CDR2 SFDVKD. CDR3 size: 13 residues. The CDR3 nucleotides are TGTGCCACCAGTGATTTGGAAGGGGCAGAAGCTTTCTTT. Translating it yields CATSDLEGAEAFF.

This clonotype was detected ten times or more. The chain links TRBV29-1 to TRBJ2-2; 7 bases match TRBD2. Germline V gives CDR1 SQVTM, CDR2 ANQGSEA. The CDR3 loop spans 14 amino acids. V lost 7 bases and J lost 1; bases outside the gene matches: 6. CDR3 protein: CSASSGGNTGELFF. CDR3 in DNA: TGCAGCGCTTCTAGCGGAGGGAACACCGGGGAGCTGTTTTTT.

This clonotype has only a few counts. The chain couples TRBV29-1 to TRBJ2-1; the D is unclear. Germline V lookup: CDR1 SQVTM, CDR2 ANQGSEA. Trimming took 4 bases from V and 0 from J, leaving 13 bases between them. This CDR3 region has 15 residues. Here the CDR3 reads CSVVVGPSSYNEQFF. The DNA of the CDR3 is TGCAGCGTTGTAGTAGGTCCGTCCTCCTACAATGAGCAGTTCTTC.

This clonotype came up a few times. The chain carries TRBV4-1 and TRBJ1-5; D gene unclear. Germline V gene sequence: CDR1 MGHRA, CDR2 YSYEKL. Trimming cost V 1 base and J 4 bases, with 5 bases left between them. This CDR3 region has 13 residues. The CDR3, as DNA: TGCGCCAGCAGCCAAGTATGGAATCAGCCCCAGCATTTT. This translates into CASSQVWNQPQHF.

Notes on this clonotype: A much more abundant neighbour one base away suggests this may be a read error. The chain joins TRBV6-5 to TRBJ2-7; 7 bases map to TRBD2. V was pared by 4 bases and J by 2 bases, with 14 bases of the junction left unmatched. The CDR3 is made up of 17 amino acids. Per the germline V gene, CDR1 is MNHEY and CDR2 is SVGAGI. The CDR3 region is CASSSAPFLAATYEQYF. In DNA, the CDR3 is TGTGCCAGCAGTTCCGCCCCTTTTCTAGCGGCTACCTACGAGCAGTACTTC.

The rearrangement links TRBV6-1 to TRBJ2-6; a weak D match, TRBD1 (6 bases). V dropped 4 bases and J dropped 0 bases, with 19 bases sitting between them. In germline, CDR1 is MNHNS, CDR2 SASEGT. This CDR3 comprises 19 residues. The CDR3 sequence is CASSGPGTTATSGANVLTF. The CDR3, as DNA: TGTGCCAGCAGTGGGCCGGGGACAACTGCAACCTCTGGGGCCAACGTCCTGACTTTC.

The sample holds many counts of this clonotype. In DNA, the CDR3 is TGTGCCAGCAGGCCGACAGTTAATTCACCCCTCCACTTT. Amino acid sequence: CASRPTVNSPLHF. The chain links TRBV6-1 to TRBJ1-6, with D maybe TRBD1 (5 bases). V was clipped by 6 bases and J by 6 bases, with 9 bases between them. Germline-derived CDR1 and CDR2 are MNHNS and SASEGT. The CDR3 length is 13 residues.

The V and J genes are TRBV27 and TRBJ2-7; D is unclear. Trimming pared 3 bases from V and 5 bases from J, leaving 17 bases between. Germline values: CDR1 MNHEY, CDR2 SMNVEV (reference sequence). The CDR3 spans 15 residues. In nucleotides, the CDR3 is TGTGCCAGCAGTTTCGGCAGCCGCTTTCTAGACGAGCAGTACTTC. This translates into CASSFGSRFLDEQYF.

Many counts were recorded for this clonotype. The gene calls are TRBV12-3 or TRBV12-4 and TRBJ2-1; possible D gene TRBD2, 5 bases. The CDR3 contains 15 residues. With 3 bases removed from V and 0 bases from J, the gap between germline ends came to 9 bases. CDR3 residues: CASSLRGPSYNEQFF. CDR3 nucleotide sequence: TGTGCCAGCAGTTTGCGCGGGCCCTCCTACAATGAGCAGTTCTTC.

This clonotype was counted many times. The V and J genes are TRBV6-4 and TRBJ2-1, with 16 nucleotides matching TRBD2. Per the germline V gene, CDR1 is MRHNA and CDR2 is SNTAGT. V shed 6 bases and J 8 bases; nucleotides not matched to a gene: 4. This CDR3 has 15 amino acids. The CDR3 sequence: CASRGLAGGPDEQFF. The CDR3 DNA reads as TGTGCCAGCAGGGGACTAGCGGGGGGGCCCGATGAGCAGTTCTTC.

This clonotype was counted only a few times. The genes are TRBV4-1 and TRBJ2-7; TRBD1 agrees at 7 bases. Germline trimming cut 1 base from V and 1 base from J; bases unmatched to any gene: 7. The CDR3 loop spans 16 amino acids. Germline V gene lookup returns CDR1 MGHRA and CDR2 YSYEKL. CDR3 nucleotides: TGCGCCAGCAGCCAAGGCCCCCAGGGGGAATCCTACGAGCAGTACTTC. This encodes CASSQGPQGESYEQYF.

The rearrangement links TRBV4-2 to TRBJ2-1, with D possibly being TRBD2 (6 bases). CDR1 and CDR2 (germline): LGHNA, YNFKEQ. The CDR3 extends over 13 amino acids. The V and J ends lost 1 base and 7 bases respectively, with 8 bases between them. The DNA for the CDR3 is TGTGCCAGCAGCCAAGGCGGGGCAAATGAGCAGTTCTTC. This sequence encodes CASSQGGANEQFF.

CDR3 region: CASSYSIGAQSQETQYF. In nucleotides, the CDR3 is TGTGCCAGCAGTTACTCGATCGGGGCACAGAGCCAAGAGACCCAGTACTTC. The chain joins TRBV6-5 to TRBJ2-5, with D perhaps TRBD1 or TRBD2 (5 bases each). V lost 0 bases, J lost 1 base, and 15 bases lay in between. The CDR3 loop spans 17 amino acids. Germline values: CDR1 MNHEY, CDR2 SVGAGI.

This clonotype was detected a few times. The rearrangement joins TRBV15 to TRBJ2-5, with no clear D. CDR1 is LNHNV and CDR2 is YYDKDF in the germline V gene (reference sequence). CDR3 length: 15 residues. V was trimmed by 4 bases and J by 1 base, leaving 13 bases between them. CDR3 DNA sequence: TGTGCCACCAGCACAAGCCGGGCCTCCCAAGAGACCCAGTACTTC. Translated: CATSTSRASQETQYF.

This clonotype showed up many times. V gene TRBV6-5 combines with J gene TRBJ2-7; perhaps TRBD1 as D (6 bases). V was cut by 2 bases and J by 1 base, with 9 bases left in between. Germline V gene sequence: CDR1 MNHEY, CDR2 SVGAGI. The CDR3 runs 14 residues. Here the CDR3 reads CASSYRDMSYEQYF. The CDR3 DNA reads TGTGCCAGCAGTTACCGGGACATGTCCTACGAGCAGTACTTC.

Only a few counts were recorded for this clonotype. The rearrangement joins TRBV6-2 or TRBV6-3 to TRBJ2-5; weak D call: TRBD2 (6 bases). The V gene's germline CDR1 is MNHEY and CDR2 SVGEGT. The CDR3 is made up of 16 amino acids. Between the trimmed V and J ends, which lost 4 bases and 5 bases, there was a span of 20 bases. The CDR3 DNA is TGTGCCAGCAGTTTCTTTACCGGGACTGGGGAGGAGACCCAGTACTTC. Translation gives CASSFFTGTGEETQYF.